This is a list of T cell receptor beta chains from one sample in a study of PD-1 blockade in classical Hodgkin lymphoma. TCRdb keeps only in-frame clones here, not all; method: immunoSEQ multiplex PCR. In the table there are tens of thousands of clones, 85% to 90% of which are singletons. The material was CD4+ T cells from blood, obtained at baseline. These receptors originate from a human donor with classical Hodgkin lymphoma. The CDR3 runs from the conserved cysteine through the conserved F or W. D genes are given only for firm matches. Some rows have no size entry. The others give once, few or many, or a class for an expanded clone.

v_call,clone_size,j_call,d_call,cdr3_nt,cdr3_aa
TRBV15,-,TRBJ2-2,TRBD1,TGTGCCACCAGCAGGCTCTGGACAGGGGGGAACACCGGGGAGCTGTTTTTT,CATSRLWTGGNTGELFF
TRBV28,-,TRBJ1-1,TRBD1,TGTGCCAGCAGGCAGCAGGGGGGGAACACTGAAGCTTTCTTT,CASRQQGGNTEAFF
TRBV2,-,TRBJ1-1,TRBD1,TGTGCCAGCAGGGGAGACAGGGGGCGAGTAATGAACACTGAAGCTTTCTTT,CASRGDRGRVMNTEAFF
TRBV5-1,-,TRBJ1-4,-,TGCGCCAGCCGGATGAGCCGGGAACACGCCGGGGGGCTGTTTTTT,CASRMSREHAGGLFF
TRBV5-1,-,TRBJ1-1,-,TGCGCCAGCAGCTTGGCCTCGACCAGGGGGAACACTGAAGCTTTCTTT,CASSLASTRGNTEAFF
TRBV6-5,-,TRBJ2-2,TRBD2,TGTGCCAGCCATACTAGCGGGAGCACCGGGGAGCTGTTTTTT,CASHTSGSTGELFF
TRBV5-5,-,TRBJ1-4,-,TGTGCCAGCAGCTTGGTTTCGGGGGGAGCAACTAATGAAAAACTGTTTTTT,CASSLVSGGATNEKLFF
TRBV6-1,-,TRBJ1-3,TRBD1,TGTGCCAGCATAGCGGGACAGGGGGCGGGAAACACCATATATTTT,CASIAGQGAGNTIYF
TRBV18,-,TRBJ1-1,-,TGTGCCAGCTCACCAAGAATTCCCCCCACAAGACCGAACACTGAAGCTTTCTTT,CASSPRIPPTRPNTEAFF
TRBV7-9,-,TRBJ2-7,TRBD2,TGTGCCAGCAGCTCTAGCGGAGCCGTCGGAGAGGGAAGCTCCTACGAGCAGTACTTC,CASSSSGAVGEGSSYEQYF
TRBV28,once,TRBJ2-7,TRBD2,TGTGCCAGCAGTTTACGCCTGACTAGCGGGAGGTTCCAAGACTACGAGCAGTACTTC,CASSLRLTSGRFQDYEQYF
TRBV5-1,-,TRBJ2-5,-,TGCGCCAGCAGCTTGGTAGGGGAGACCCAGTACTTC,CASSLVGETQYF
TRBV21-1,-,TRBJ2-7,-,TGTGCCAGCAGCAAAGCAGGTTCCCTTAATAGCCCTCCCTTATCCTACGAGCAGTACTTC,CASSKAGSLNSPPLSYEQYF
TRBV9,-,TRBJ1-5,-,TGTGCCAGCAGCGTAGAAGGAGGACAGTATATCAGCGCCCAGCATTTT,CASSVEGGQYISAQHF
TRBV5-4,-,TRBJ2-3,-,TGTGCCAGCAGCAAAGGGGATACGCAGTATTTT,CASSKGDTQYF
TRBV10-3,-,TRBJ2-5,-,TGTGCCATCAGTTCGCCCCCCGGGGAGACCCAGTACTTC,CAISSPPGETQYF
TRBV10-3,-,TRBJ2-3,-,TGTGCCACCGGAAGGTTCGATATCCCTTCAGATACGCAGTATTTT,CATGRFDIPSDTQYF
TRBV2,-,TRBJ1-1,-,TGTGCCAGCAGTTGGGGGAGAAACACTGAAGCTTTCTTT,CASSWGRNTEAFF
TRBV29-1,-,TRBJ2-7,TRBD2,TGCAGCGTAGCGGGAAGGGACTCCTCGGAGCAGTACTTC,CSVAGRDSSEQYF
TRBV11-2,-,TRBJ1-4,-,TGTGCCAGCACCCCTAGATGGGGCAGGGAAAAACTGTTTTTT,CASTPRWGREKLFF
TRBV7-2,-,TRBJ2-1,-,TGTGCCAGCAGCCCGACATACAATGAGCAGTTCTTC,CASSPTYNEQFF
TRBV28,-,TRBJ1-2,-,TGTGCCAGCAGTTTATGGGGGGGCAAGAATAACTATGGCTACACCTTC,CASSLWGGKNNYGYTF
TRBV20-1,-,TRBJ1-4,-,TGCAGTGCAGTAGGGGAGGGAAAACTGTTTTTT,CSAVGEGKLFF
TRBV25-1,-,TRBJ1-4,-,TGTGCCAGCAGTCCAATTCGGCCAACTAATGAAAAACTGTTTTTT,CASSPIRPTNEKLFF
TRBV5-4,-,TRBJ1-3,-,TGTGCCAGCAGCTTGAAACTTGGGGCGCGATCTGGAAACACCATATATTTT,CASSLKLGARSGNTIYF
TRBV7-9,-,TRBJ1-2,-,TGTGCCAGGAATCCTTTCTGCGGCTACACCTTC,CARNPFCGYTF
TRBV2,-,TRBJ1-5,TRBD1,TGTGCCAGCGGGGGACAGCAGAATCAGCCCCAGCATTTT,CASGGQQNQPQHF
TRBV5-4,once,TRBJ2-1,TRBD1,TGTGCCAGCAGCTTGGCCGGGACAGGGGGATACAATGAGCAGTTCTTC,CASSLAGTGGYNEQFF
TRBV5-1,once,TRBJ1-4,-,TGCGCCAGCACCAAACAGGGTTCTAATGAAAAACTGTTTTTT,CASTKQGSNEKLFF
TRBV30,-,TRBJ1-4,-,TGTGCCTGGAGTTTTCAGGGACTGCGAAATGAAAAACTGTTTTTT,CAWSFQGLRNEKLFF
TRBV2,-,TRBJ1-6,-,TGTGCCAGCAGCGTGACTCGGGGTAATAATTCACCCCTCCACTTT,CASSVTRGNNSPLHF
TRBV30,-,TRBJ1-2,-,TGTGCCTGGAGTGTACAGGCTAACTATGGCTACACCTTC,CAWSVQANYGYTF
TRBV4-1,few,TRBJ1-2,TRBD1,TGCGCCAGCAGCCAGTTACCCGCCGGGACAGGGAACTATGGCTACACCTTC,CASSQLPAGTGNYGYTF
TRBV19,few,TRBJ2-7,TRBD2,TGTGCCAGTAGTATTCACCCCGGGACTACCGTTAGCTCCTACGAGCAGTACTTC,CASSIHPGTTVSSYEQYF
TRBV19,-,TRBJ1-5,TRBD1,TGTGCCAGTAGTCCCCGACAGGGGAATAGCAATCAGCCCCAGCATTTT,CASSPRQGNSNQPQHF
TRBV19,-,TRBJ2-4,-,TGTGCCAGTAGTATAACCGGAGGGGTGGCCAAAAACATTCAGTACTTC,CASSITGGVAKNIQYF
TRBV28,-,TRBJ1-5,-,TGTGCCAGCAGGAGGTCCTTAGTCTCAGGGACGAGCAATCAGCCCCAGCATTTT,CASRRSLVSGTSNQPQHF
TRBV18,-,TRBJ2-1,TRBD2,TGTGCCAGCTCAGTTGCGACTAGCGGGAGGGAGCAGTTCTTC,CASSVATSGREQFF
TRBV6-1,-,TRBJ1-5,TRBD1,TGTGCCAGCAGTGAAGTCCAGGGGGGGGAACAGCCCCAGCATTTT,CASSEVQGGEQPQHF
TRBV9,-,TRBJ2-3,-,TGTGCCAGCAGCGCCAGGGACTCCACCCTTGCGCAGTATTTT,CASSARDSTLAQYF
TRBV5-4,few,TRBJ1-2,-,TGTGCCAGCAGCCCCGCCAGGCACGGGGAATATGGGTACACCTTC,CASSPARHGEYGYTF
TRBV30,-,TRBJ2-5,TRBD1,TGTGCCTGGAGTGTACAGGGGACAGAACAAGAGACCCAGTACTTC,CAWSVQGTEQETQYF
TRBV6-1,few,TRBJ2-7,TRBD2,TGTGCCAGCAGTGAAGGACTAGCGGTACCCTACGAGCAGTACTTC,CASSEGLAVPYEQYF
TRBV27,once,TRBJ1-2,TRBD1,TGTGCCAGCAGGCCGCAAACAGGGGGCGCCGGGTATGGCTACACCTTC,CASRPQTGGAGYGYTF